This T cell receptor beta chain comes out of a study of T-cell reconstitution after alpha-beta-depleted transplantation in children. Whole-study results and caveats: Hyperexpanded clones declined; after one year, newly produced T cells mostly supplied diversity. The study reportedly traced alpha-beta T cells about two months after transplant to several hundred expanded graft clones. Day-60 TCRbeta diversity that was high in some patients was derived from surviving recipient T cells and thymic progenitors.

Comments on this clonotype: The antigen remains undetermined.

The authors prepared the TCRbeta library with unique molecular identifiers. TCRdb re-called the PCR reads with MiXCR, one entry per CDR3 protein. The repertoire holds about 490,000 distinct CDR3 sequences, with approximately 10% as singletons. From germline, CDR1 is SGDLS and CDR2 YYNGEE. The V end was cut by 1 base, the J end by 5 bases, with 13 bases between. This CDR3 spans 15 amino acids. Source: PBMCs, taken before TCRalphabeta/CD19-depleted stem cell transplant. This clonotype was obtained from a child aged 2 to 15 with inherited bone marrow failure, due to receive a stem cell transplant. The chain carries TRBV9 and TRBJ2-1, with D possibly called TRBD1 or TRBD2 (5 bases each). The CDR3 spells CASSVRDGNDNEQFF. The CDR3 DNA follows: TGTGCCAGCAGCGTACGGGACGGAAACGACAATGAGCAGTTCTTC.